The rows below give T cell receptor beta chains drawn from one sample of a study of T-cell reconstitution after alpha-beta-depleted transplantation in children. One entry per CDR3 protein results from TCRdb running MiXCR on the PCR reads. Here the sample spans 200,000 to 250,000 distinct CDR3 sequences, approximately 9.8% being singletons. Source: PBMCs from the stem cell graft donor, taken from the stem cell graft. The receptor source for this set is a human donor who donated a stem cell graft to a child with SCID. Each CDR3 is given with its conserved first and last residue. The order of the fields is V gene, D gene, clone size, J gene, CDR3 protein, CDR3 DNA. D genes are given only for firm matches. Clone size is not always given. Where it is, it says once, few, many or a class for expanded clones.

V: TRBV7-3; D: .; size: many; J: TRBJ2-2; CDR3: CASSYPGELFF; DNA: TGTGCCAGCAGCTACCCCGGGGAGCTGTTTTTT
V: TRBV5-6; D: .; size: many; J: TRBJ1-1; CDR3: CASSLAIGGNTEAFF; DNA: TGTGCCAGCAGCTTGGCGATCGGGGGGAACACTGAAGCTTTCTTT
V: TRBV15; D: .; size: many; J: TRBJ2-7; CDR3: CATSGTGIREQYF; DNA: TGTGCCACCAGCGGTACAGGGATTCGCGAGCAGTACTTC
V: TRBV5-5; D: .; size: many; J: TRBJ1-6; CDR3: CASSLGQLYNSPLHF; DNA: TGTGCCAGCAGCTTGGGACAGCTCTATAATTCACCCCTCCACTTT
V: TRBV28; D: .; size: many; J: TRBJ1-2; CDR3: CASSFLKAYGYTF; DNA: TGTGCCAGCAGTTTTTTGAAAGCGTATGGCTACACCTTC
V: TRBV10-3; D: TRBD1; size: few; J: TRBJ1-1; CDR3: CAIRGQGQNTEAFF; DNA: TGTGCCATCAGGGGACAGGGCCAAAACACTGAAGCTTTCTTT
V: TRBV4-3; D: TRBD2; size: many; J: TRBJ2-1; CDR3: CASSQDWLAGNEQFF; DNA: TGCGCCAGCAGCCAAGATTGGCTAGCGGGCAATGAGCAGTTCTTC
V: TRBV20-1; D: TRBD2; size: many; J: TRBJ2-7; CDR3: CSARDSWTSGYSYEQYF; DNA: TGCAGTGCTAGAGATTCCTGGACTAGCGGCTACTCCTACGAGCAGTACTTC
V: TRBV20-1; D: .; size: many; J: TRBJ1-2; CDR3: CSARGDRIFGGYTF; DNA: TGCAGTGCTAGAGGGGATCGAATTTTTGGGGGCTACACCTTC
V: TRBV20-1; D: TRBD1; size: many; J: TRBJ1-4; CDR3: CSAPGQGDEKLFF; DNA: TGCAGTGCTCCGGGACAGGGAGATGAAAAACTGTTTTTT
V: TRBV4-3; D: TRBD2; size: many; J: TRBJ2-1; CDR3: CASSQATSGGGEQFF; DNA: TGCGCCAGCAGCCAAGCTACTAGCGGGGGCGGTGAGCAGTTCTTC
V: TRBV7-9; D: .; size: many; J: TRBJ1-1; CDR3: CASEIREGNTEAFF; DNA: TGTGCCAGCGAGATTCGAGAGGGGAACACTGAAGCTTTCTTT
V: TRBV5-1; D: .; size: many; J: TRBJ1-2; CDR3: CASSLIGFPANYGYTF; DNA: TGCGCCAGCAGCTTGATTGGGTTTCCGGCTAACTATGGCTACACCTTC
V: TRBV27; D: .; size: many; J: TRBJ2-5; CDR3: CASSLIGVGQETQYF; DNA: TGTGCCAGCAGTTTAATCGGGGTCGGCCAAGAGACCCAGTACTTC
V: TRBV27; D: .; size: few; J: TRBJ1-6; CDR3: CASSFWRSYNSPLHF; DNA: TGTGCCAGCAGTTTTTGGCGCTCCTATAATTCACCCCTCCACTTT
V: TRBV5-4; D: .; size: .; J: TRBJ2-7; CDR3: CARSPGRLSYEQYF; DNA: TGTGCCAGGAGCCCGGGACGCCTCTCCTACGAGCAGTACTTC
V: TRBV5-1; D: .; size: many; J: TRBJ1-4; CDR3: CASSPGQGGEKLFF; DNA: TGCGCCAGCAGCCCCGGCCAGGGTGGTGAAAAACTGTTTTTT
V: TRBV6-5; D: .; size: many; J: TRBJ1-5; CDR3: CASSYSGDGNQPQHF; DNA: TGTGCCAGCAGTTACTCGGGGGACGGCAATCAGCCCCAGCATTTT
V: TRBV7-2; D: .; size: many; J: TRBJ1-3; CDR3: CASSPYVLGSSGNTIYF; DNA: TGTGCCAGCAGCCCCTACGTTTTGGGGTCCTCTGGAAACACCATATATTTT
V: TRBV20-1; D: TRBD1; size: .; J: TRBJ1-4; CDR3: CSASEIQGADGKLFF; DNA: TGCAGTGCTTCCGAGATTCAGGGGGCGGACGGAAAACTGTTTTTT
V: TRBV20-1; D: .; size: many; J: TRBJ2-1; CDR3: CSANSYNEQFF; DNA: TGCAGTGCTAACTCCTACAATGAGCAGTTCTTC
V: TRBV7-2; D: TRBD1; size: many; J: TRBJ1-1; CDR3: CASSLSVTGGTEAFF; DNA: TGTGCCAGCAGCTTATCGGTGACAGGGGGGACTGAAGCTTTCTTT
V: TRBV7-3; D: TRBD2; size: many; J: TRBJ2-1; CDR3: CASSLTSSSGGRNSYNEQFF; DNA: TGTGCCAGCAGCTTAACGTCGAGTAGCGGGGGCCGGAACTCCTACAATGAGCAGTTCTTC
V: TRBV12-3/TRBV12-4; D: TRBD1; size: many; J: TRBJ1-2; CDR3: CASSLVQGVRGYTF; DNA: TGTGCCAGCAGTTTGGTACAGGGGGTACGAGGCTACACCTTC
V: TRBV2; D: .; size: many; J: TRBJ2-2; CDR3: CASSEDARNTGELFF; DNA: TGTGCCAGCAGTGAGGACGCACGGAACACCGGGGAGCTGTTTTTT
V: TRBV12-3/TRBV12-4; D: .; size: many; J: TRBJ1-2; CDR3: CASSFGASAYTF; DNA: TGTGCCAGCAGTTTCGGGGCTAGTGCCTACACCTTC
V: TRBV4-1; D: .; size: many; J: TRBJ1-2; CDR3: CASSQETVNYGYTF; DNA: TGCGCCAGCAGCCAAGAGACGGTTAACTATGGCTACACCTTC
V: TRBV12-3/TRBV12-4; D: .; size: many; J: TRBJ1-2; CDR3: CASSSPRDGPDLYGYTF; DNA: TGTGCCAGCAGTTCCCCCCGGGACGGCCCTGATCTCTATGGCTACACCTTC
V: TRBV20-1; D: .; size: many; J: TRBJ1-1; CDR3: CSAPFRRGVNTEAFF; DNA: TGCAGTGCCCCGTTCCGGCGGGGCGTGAACACTGAAGCTTTCTTT
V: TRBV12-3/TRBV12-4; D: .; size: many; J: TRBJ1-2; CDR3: CASSQGLGGYTF; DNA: TGTGCCAGCAGTCAGGGGCTGGGAGGCTACACCTTC
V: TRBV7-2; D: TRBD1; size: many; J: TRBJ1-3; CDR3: CASSRTGLKNTIYF; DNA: TGTGCCAGCAGTCGGACAGGGCTTAAAAACACCATATATTTT
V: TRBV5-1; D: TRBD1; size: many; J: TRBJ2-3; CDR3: CASREGQGGADTQYF; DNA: TGCGCCAGCAGGGAGGGACAGGGAGGAGCAGATACGCAGTATTTT
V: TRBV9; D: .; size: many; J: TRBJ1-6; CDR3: CASSVKGFDSPLHF; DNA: TGTGCCAGCAGCGTAAAAGGGTTCGATTCACCCCTCCACTTT
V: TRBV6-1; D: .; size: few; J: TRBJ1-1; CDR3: CASNPTGGVTEAFF; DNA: TGTGCCAGCAACCCCACGGGGGGAGTCACTGAAGCTTTCTTT
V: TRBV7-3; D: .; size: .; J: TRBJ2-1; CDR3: CASSLNGLNYNEQFF; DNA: TGTGCCAGCAGCTTAAACGGGCTTAACTACAATGAGCAGTTCTTC
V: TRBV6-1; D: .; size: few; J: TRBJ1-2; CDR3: CASSGQINYGYTF; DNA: TGTGCCAGCAGCGGACAGATAAACTATGGCTACACCTTC
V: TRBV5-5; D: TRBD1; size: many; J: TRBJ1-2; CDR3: CASSTAGTAYYGYTF; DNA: TGTGCCAGCAGCACCGCCGGGACAGCGTACTATGGCTACACCTTC
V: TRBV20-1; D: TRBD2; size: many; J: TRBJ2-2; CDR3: CSATGTSTNTGELFF; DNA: TGCAGTGCTACTGGGACTAGCACGAACACCGGGGAGCTGTTTTTT
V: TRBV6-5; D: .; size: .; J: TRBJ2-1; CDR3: CASSYSMETGHEQFF; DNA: TGTGCCAGCAGTTACTCGATGGAGACAGGCCATGAGCAGTTCTTC
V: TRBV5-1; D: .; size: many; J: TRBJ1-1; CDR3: CASSTSPGEDTEAFF; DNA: TGCGCCAGCAGCACTAGTCCTGGGGAAGACACTGAAGCTTTCTTT
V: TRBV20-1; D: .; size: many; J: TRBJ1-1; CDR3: CSGSGNTEAFF; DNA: TGCAGTGGGTCGGGGAACACTGAAGCTTTCTTT
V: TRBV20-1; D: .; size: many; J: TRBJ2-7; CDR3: CSARDLKRTYEQYF; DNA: TGCAGTGCTAGAGATCTCAAGCGGACCTACGAGCAGTACTTC